The sequence of this T cell receptor (beta chain) was determined in a study of T cells in Graves' hyperthyroidism and ophthalmopathy. Amplified TCR beta CDR3 regions came from RNA transcripts. HTBI primers were used for first-round RT-PCR of the TCR CDR3. A single record per CDR3 protein comes from TCRdb applying MiXCR to the multiplex PCR reads. Among 80,000 to 100,000 distinct CDR3 sequences, around 40% were seen once, and the ten largest hold approximately 10%. This clonotype showed up many times. Trimming cost V 2 bases and J 6 bases; bases outside gene matches: 3. The length of the CDR3 is 14 residues. The germline gives CDR1 SGHDT, CDR2 YYEEEE.

Sequencing used peripheral blood or thyroid tissue (not recorded which). The chain has TRBV5-6 and TRBJ2-7; 12 bases map to TRBD2. This TCR was sampled from a woman aged 25-40 years with Graves' hyperthyroidism. CDR3 residues: CASSLGLAGSEQYF. The DNA of the CDR3 is TGTGCCAGCAGCTTAGGACTAGCGGGGAGCGAGCAGTACTTC.